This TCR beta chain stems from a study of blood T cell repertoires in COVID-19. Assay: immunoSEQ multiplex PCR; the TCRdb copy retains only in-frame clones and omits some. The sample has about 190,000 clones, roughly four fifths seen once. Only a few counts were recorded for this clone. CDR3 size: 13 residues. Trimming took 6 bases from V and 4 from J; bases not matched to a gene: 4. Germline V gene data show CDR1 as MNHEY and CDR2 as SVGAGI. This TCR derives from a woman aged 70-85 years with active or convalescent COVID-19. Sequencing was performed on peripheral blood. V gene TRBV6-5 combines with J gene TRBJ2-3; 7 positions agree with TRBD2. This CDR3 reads CASRSAGADTQYF. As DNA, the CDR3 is TGTGCCAGCAGGTCGGCGGGGGCAGATACGCAGTATTTT.